A few counts support the clone carrying this TCR beta chain. Its matching antigen is unknown. V gave up 1 base and J gave up 2 bases; unmatched junction bases: 5. CDR1 and CDR2 from the germline V gene are MNHEY and SMNVEV (reference sequence). The length of the CDR3 is 15 residues. This record comes from a study of T-cell reconstitution after alpha-beta-depleted transplantation in children. The study's findings and limits: In some patients, recipient T cells and intrathymic progenitors surviving conditioning explained high day-60 diversity. The authors attributed T-cell counts and diversity one year after transplant mostly to newly produced T cells.

As it was prepared, the TCRbeta library received unique molecular identifiers. Each CDR3 protein is one row after TCRdb ran MiXCR on the PCR reads. The profile shows hundreds of thousands of distinct CDR3 sequences, less than 15% of them singletons. The sequencing used PBMCs, collected before TCRalphabeta/CD19-depleted stem cell transplant. This sequence originates from a girl aged 2-10 years with congenital amegakaryocytic thrombocytopenia, due to receive a stem cell transplant. The rearrangement links TRBV27 to TRBJ2-7, with TRBD1 matching 7 bases. The CDR3 protein is CASSLLQGPPYEQYF. The CDR3 nucleotides read TGTGCCAGCAGTTTATTACAGGGGCCCCCCTACGAGCAGTACTTC.